This T cell receptor beta chain was sequenced for a study of shared clonotypes between healthy human individuals. The authors distributed each subset's genomic DNA evenly over several immunoSEQ plates. Method: immunoSEQ multiplex PCR; TCRdb's copy keeps in-frame clones and lacks some. The sample has roughly 850,000 clones, around 96% seen once. The germline V gene has CDR1 KGHSH and CDR2 LQKENI. The V gene lost 3 bases and the J gene lost 3 bases, with 14 bases spanning the gap. This CDR3 is built from 15 residues. This clone was detected only a few times. CD45RO-negative, CCR7-selected cells formed the naive CD8 fraction, which excluded terminally differentiated effector memory CD45RA+ cells.

The source is a man aged 25 to 40 in good health. The sample was naive CD8+ T cells sorted from blood. This chain joins TRBV18 and TRBJ1-2; D call uncertain. For the CDR3, the DNA is TGTGCCAGCTCACCTAATACGATCACCGACTATGGCTACACCTTC. Amino acids: CASSPNTITDYGYTF.